This T cell receptor beta chain derives from a study of CD8+CD57+ T cells in acquired aplastic anemia. Study-level information: Quantities of DNA derived from sorted CD4+ and CD8+ cells averaged roughly 3 ug.

For CDR3 and TCR beta VDJ profiling, genomic DNA was the template used. MiXCR, run by TCRdb on the reads, gives a single entry per CDR3 protein. There are 100,000 to 150,000 distinct CDR3 sequences in the sample; over 45% occur only once, and roughly 2.5% lies in the top ten. The CDR3 consists of 13 residues. V lost 9 bases and J lost 5, with 15 bases in between. CDR1 is MGHDK, CDR2 SYGVNS, per germline. General study findings and limits: Patients and controls had in common 25 to 35 CD8+ CDR3 sequences. Controls and patients did not differ significantly in CD8+ Simpson's diversity.

This clonotype was counted many times. Its specificity is unknown. The gene calls are TRBV25-1 and TRBJ2-3; perhaps D is TRBD1 or TRBD2 (5 bases each). Input material: sorted CD4+, CD8+, or CD8+CD57+ T cells (not recorded which) from PBMCs. The source is a human donor in good health, serving as a control. CDR3 coding DNA: TGTGCCAGTAACGGGGCCCGAGGAGATACGCAGTATTTT. Protein: CASNGARGDTQYF. Supplemented by reference TRBV25-1 and TRBJ2-3, the full variable domain reads EADIYQTPRYLVIGTGKKITLECSQTMGHDKMYWYQQDPGMELHLIHYSYGVNSTEKGDLSSESTVSRIRTEHFPLTLESARPSHTSQYLCASNGARGDTQYFGPGTRLTVL.